The 2 T cell receptor beta chains below all came from one sample that was sequenced in a study of blood T cell repertoires in COVID-19. Sequenced by immunoSEQ multiplex PCR; TCRdb stores in-frame clones only, minus some. The profile covers roughly 250,000 clones, with over 75% appearing a single time and 2% to 2.5% taken by the ten largest. The specimen was peripheral blood. Receptor source: a woman in her forties or fifties with acute or convalescent COVID-19.

The chain has TRBV7-3 and TRBJ2-1, with D possibly being TRBD2 (6 bases). The CDR3 is 15 amino acids. Germline V gene data show CDR1 as SGHTA and CDR2 as FQGTGA. V lost 2 bases and J 8 bases, leaving 16 bases between the germline ends. The CDR3 coding sequence is TGTGCCAGCAGCTTAGGTAGCGGAAAGCCCTATGAGCAGTTCTTC. Residues: CASSLGSGKPYEQFF.

CDR3 sequence reads: CARFTSGYNEQFF. DNA of the CDR3: TGTGCCCGTTTCACTAGCGGCTACAATGAGCAGTTCTTC. The V gene is TRBV10-3, the J gene TRBJ2-1; 8 bases map to TRBD2. The junction had 6 bases not matched to a gene; V was cut back by 11 bases and J by 3 bases. CDR1 and CDR2 (germline): ENHRY, SYGVKD. The CDR3 is 13 amino acids.